These T cell receptor beta chains were read from a single sample in a study of cytomegalovirus exposure and HLA in healthy donors. The protocol was immunoSEQ multiplex PCR, while the TCRdb copy is restricted to in-frame clones and leaves out a portion. The data show 300,000 or so clones, 70% to 90% seen once. The sample consisted of PBMCs. The source of these receptors is a man in his thirties or forties in good health and CMV-seronegative. CDR3s include the opening cysteine and the closing phenylalanine or tryptophan. The order of the fields is CDR3 length, clone size, V gene, J gene, D gene, CDR3 DNA, CDR3 protein. The D gene is left open where the match is weak. Some rows have no size entry. The others give once, few or many, or a class for an expanded clone.

>15|-|TRBV6-5|TRBJ2-5|-
TGTGCCAGCAGTTCCCTGCTGAGTAGCCTTCAGACCCAGTACTTC
CASSSLLSSLQTQYF
>14|-|TRBV19|TRBJ2-5|TRBD2
TGTGCCAGTATCACCAGCGGGGGTGGAGAGACCCAGTACTTC
CASITSGGGETQYF
>15|-|TRBV18|TRBJ2-7|TRBD1
TGTGCCAGCTCGACCGACAGGGGGGTGGGCTACGAGCAGTACTTC
CASSTDRGVGYEQYF
>14|-|TRBV19|TRBJ1-1|-
TGTGCCAGTAGTATCGGGACAAGGAACACTGAAGCTTTCTTT
CASSIGTRNTEAFF
>16|once|TRBV4-1|TRBJ2-7|TRBD1
TGCGCCAGCAGCCACTCCCGGGACAGGGGGTTCTACGAGCAGTACTTC
CASSHSRDRGFYEQYF
>15|-|TRBV4-1|TRBJ2-7|-
TGCGCCAGCAGCCAAGGGGCAGGGGAAACCTACGAGCAGTACTTC
CASSQGAGETYEQYF
>17|-|TRBV7-9|TRBJ1-2|TRBD1
TGTGCCAGCAGCCCCCCTGGACAGGGCGACAAACTGGATGGCTACACCTTC
CASSPPGQGDKLDGYTF
>16|once|TRBV18|TRBJ1-1|TRBD1
TGTGCCAGCTCACCAAGCAGGGGGCTAGGGAACACTGAAGCTTTCTTT
CASSPSRGLGNTEAFF
>14|-|TRBV11-2|TRBJ2-7|TRBD2
TGTGCCAGCATCCCCGATAGCGGGTCCTACGAGCAGTACTTC
CASIPDSGSYEQYF
>15|-|TRBV9|TRBJ1-4|-
TGTGCCAGCAGCGCCACGGGGGGGCAAAATGAAAAACTGTTTTTT
CASSATGGQNEKLFF
>13|few|TRBV27|TRBJ1-6|-
TGTGCCAGCCGCGAGGGTTTAGGGCCACCCCTCCACTTT
CASREGLGPPLHF
>14|once|TRBV10-1|TRBJ2-7|TRBD1
TGCGCCAGCAGCGCGGGACAGGGATGGCACGAGCAGTACTTC
CASSAGQGWHEQYF
>14|-|TRBV6-5|TRBJ2-7|-
TGTGCCAGCAGGGGGCTGGCGGGGAACTACGAGCAGTACTTC
CASRGLAGNYEQYF
>18|-|TRBV4-1|TRBJ1-2|-
TGCGCCAGCAGCCAAAACCTTCAGGGGACAAAAACTAACTATGGCTACACCTTC
CASSQNLQGTKTNYGYTF
>15|-|TRBV5-6|TRBJ1-1|-
TGTGCCAGCAGCTTGGTGGTCGAGATGAACACTGAAGCTTTCTTT
CASSLVVEMNTEAFF
>15|-|TRBV6-6|TRBJ1-2|-
TGTGCCAGCAGTTACTCGGCAGAGGGTAACTATGGCTACACCTTC
CASSYSAEGNYGYTF
>12|-|TRBV6-5|TRBJ1-3|-
TGTGCCAGCATAGGAGCTGGAAACACCATATATTTT
CASIGAGNTIYF
>14|once|TRBV13|TRBJ2-5|-
TGTGCCAGCAGCTTAAGGGGTAGCAGAGAGACCCAGTACTTC
CASSLRGSRETQYF
>15|-|TRBV18|TRBJ1-4|-
TGTGCCAGCTCACCCTCGGGTGCAACTAATGAAAAACTGTTTTTT
CASSPSGATNEKLFF
>17|few|TRBV7-9|TRBJ1-5|-
TGTGCCAGCAGCCCAGGGACCGGAGGGTCGGGCAATCAGCCCCAGCATTTT
CASSPGTGGSGNQPQHF
>14|once|TRBV30|TRBJ1-5|TRBD1
TGTGCCTGGAGTCCGGGACAGGGTAATCAGCCCCAGCATTTT
CAWSPGQGNQPQHF
>15|-|TRBV6-5|TRBJ2-5|TRBD2
TGTGCTACAGCAGCGGTAGCGGGGGGGGTCGAGACCCAGTACTTC
CATAAVAGGVETQYF
>17|-|TRBV5-6|TRBJ2-7|-
TGTGCCAGCAGCTTCTCGCTCCCGGATAGCGGTTACTACGAGCAGTACTTC
CASSFSLPDSGYYEQYF
>13|-|TRBV5-4|TRBJ1-1|-
TGTGCCAGCAGCTCCGGAGAGAACACTGAAGCTTTCTTT
CASSSGENTEAFF
>12|-|TRBV6-1|TRBJ2-7|-
TGTGCCAGCAGACAAGTTCCCTACGAGCAGTACTTC
CASRQVPYEQYF
>13|-|TRBV27|TRBJ2-1|-
TGTGCCAGCAGACGGGGCGGGAACAATGAGCAGTTCTTC
CASRRGGNNEQFF
>17|-|TRBV27|TRBJ2-1|TRBD2
TGTGCCAGCAGTTTAACCATAGCGGGGGGGCGGGACAATGAGCAGTTCTTC
CASSLTIAGGRDNEQFF
>14|-|TRBV30|TRBJ1-5|-
TGTGCCTGGAGGCGAGGACACAGCAATCAGCCCCAGCATTTT
CAWRRGHSNQPQHF
>14|-|TRBV27|TRBJ1-2|TRBD1
TGTGCCAGCAGTTTATCTACAGGGGGCTATGGCTACACCTTC
CASSLSTGGYGYTF
>16|-|TRBV7-8|TRBJ1-2|TRBD1
TGTGCCAGCAGCTTAGTGGCCACAGGGGAGTCCTATGGCTACACCTTC
CASSLVATGESYGYTF
>17|-|TRBV18|TRBJ1-4|TRBD1
TGTGCCAGCTCAGCCTCCCCGACAGGGAGAACTAATGAAAAACTGTTTTTT
CASSASPTGRTNEKLFF
>15|once|TRBV5-8|TRBJ2-3|TRBD2
TGTGCCAGCAGCTTCCAGGGGACTAGGGGAGATACGCAGTATTTT
CASSFQGTRGDTQYF
>16|-|TRBV15|TRBJ2-1|-
TGTGCCACCAGCAGAGATCGGAGCGGGCCCTACAATGAGCAGTTCTTC
CATSRDRSGPYNEQFF
>14|-|TRBV5-6|TRBJ1-2|-
TGTGCCAGCACCTTTGGACACACTAACTATGGCTACACCTTC
CASTFGHTNYGYTF
>15|-|TRBV7-9|TRBJ1-1|TRBD1
TGTGCCAGCAGCTTTACGGCGACAGGGGGCACTGAAGCTTTCTTT
CASSFTATGGTEAFF
>16|-|TRBV7-9|TRBJ2-7|-
TGTGCCAGCAGCTTAGGCTTATCGGGGTTCTCCTACGAGCAGTACTTC
CASSLGLSGFSYEQYF
>14|-|TRBV5-6|TRBJ1-4|TRBD1
TGTGCCAGCAGCTTTGGGACAGGGAAGGAAAAACTGTTTTTT
CASSFGTGKEKLFF
>13|-|TRBV5-1|TRBJ1-5|-
TGCGCCAGCAGCTTAACGACAGATCAGCCCCAGCATTTT
CASSLTTDQPQHF
>16|-|TRBV15|TRBJ2-5|TRBD2
TGTGCCACCAGCAGAGATGGGAGCGGGGGCCAAGAGACCCAGTACTTC
CATSRDGSGGQETQYF
>16|-|TRBV10-1|TRBJ2-3|TRBD2
TGCGCCAGCAGTGAGTCGGGACTAGCGGGCACAGATACGCAGTATTTT
CASSESGLAGTDTQYF
>18|-|TRBV4-1|TRBJ1-6|-
TGCGCCAGCAGCCAAAGAGGCAGCCCCAACACCTATAATTCACCCCTCCACTTT
CASSQRGSPNTYNSPLHF
>14|-|TRBV6-5|TRBJ2-1|-
TGTGCCAGCAGTTACTCTGGCGGGGACAATGAGCAGTTCTTC
CASSYSGGDNEQFF
>14|-|TRBV9|TRBJ1-2|-
TGTGCCAGCAGCGTACAAGGGGGTCCCTATGGCTACACCTTC
CASSVQGGPYGYTF
>16|-|TRBV2|TRBJ2-3|TRBD2
TGTGCCAGCAGTGGGGGACTAGCGGGGGACACAGATACGCAGTATTTT
CASSGGLAGDTDTQYF
>13|-|TRBV27|TRBJ1-6|-
TGTGCCAGCAGCCTTCGGGAGGGTTCACCCCTCCACTTT
CASSLREGSPLHF
>12|once|TRBV29-1|TRBJ2-1|-
TGCAGCGGCGTTCAGGGATTCGTTGAGCAGTTCTTC
CSGVQGFVEQFF
>14|-|TRBV19|TRBJ2-7|-
TGTGCCTCCTCCCCACTATCGCAGGGCTACGAGCAGTACTTC
CASSPLSQGYEQYF
>15|-|TRBV27|TRBJ2-1|TRBD2
TGTGCCAGCATATCAGCGGGGGGGCCTTACAATGAGCAGTTCTTC
CASISAGGPYNEQFF
>14|-|TRBV27|TRBJ1-4|-
TGTGCCAGCAGGCCAGGGGATAGGTATGAAAAACTGTTTTTT
CASRPGDRYEKLFF
>12|-|TRBV9|TRBJ2-5|-
TGTGCCAGCAACATTTTACGAAAGACCCAGTACTTC
CASNILRKTQYF
>18|-|TRBV7-6|TRBJ2-1|TRBD2
TGTGCCAGCAGCTCCCCGGGAGCGGGGGGTCCATCCTACAATGAGCAGTTCTTC
CASSSPGAGGPSYNEQFF
>16|-|TRBV12-5|TRBJ1-2|-
TGTGCTAGTGGTATTCAATCGCAGGGCGGGGGCTATGGCTACACCTTC
CASGIQSQGGGYGYTF
>16|-|TRBV5-6|TRBJ1-1|-
TGTGCCAGCAGCTTGGGTATGGGTGAGGTCAACACTGAAGCTTTCTTT
CASSLGMGEVNTEAFF
>14|-|TRBV27|TRBJ2-3|-
TGTGCCAGCAGTTCCCGACTGAGCACAGATACGCAGTATTTT
CASSSRLSTDTQYF
>18|-|TRBV5-8|TRBJ2-4|TRBD1
TGTGCCAGCAGCTTGGATTTAGGACAGGCACTTCCCAAAAACATTCAGTACTTC
CASSLDLGQALPKNIQYF
>16|-|TRBV6-1|TRBJ1-5|TRBD1
TGTGCCAGCAGTGCTGGACAGGGCTATAGCAATCAGCCCCAGCATTTT
CASSAGQGYSNQPQHF
>17|-|TRBV29-1|TRBJ2-5|TRBD2
TGCAGCGTTGAGGGTTTGGTAGCGGGGGGTCTCCAAGAGACCCAGTACTTC
CSVEGLVAGGLQETQYF
>14|-|TRBV11-2|TRBJ2-5|-
TGTGCCAGCAGCTTAATTCCCCAGAAAGAGACCCAGTACTTC
CASSLIPQKETQYF